Following are 30 T cell receptor beta chains from one sample sequenced in a study of TET2 disruption in CD19-targeted CAR T cells. Treatment in this sample: autologous CTL019 cells: CD19 CAR with 4-1BB and CD3 zeta domains. Assay: immunoSEQ multiplex PCR; the TCRdb copy retains only in-frame clones and omits some. The sample has around 30,000 clones. Their antigens are not known. Sequenced here: CD8- CAR+ T cells sorted from cultured blood T cells, sampled for CD19 CAR T cell therapy. Stated subset: CD8-negative CAR-positive T cells from the infusion product. The receptors derive from a man in his 70s with chronic lymphocytic leukemia.

To note about this clone: The sequence runs out 3 residues before the end of the CDR3; the remainder is reconstructed from the germline J gene. Different DNA sequences within this sample yield the same CDR3. The chain links TRBV5-6 to TRBJ2-5; D is undetermined. Looked up from germline, CDR1 is SGHDT and CDR2 is YYEEEE. V lost 0 bases and J 3 bases, leaving 6 bases between the germline ends. The length of the CDR3 is 13 residues. The CDR3 bases that were read are TGTGCCAGCAGCTTGGTTGCAGAAGAGACC. Amino acid sequence: CASSLVAEET. The full CDR3 sequence reads CASSLVAEETQYF.

This clone registers medium-sized by frequency. The read ends 3 residues before the CDR3 terminus; that terminus is restored from the germline J gene. The J gene is TRBJ2-3, the V gene TRBV19; 7 nucleotides match TRBD2. CDR3 length: 17 amino acids. V lost 3 bases and J lost 4; bases outside the gene matches: 13. In germline, CDR1 is LNHDA, CDR2 SQIVND (reference sequence). CDR3 protein: CASSMGRAGPPADTQYF. CDR3 bases read: TGTGCCAGTAGTATGGGCCGAGCGGGACCCCCGGCAGATACG. The full variable domain, rest sourced from reference TRBV19 and TRBJ2-3, is DGGITQSPKYLFRKEGQNVTLSCEQNLNHDAMYWYRQDPGQGLRLIYYSQIVNDFQKGDIAEGYSVSREKKESFPLTVTSAQKNPTAFYLCASSMGRAGPPADTQYFGPGTRLTVL.

To note about this clone: The read ends 3 residues early relative to the CDR3; the germline J gene fills the gap. The V call is TRBV7-2, the J call TRBJ1-6; perhaps TRBD1 as D (5 bases). Trimming removed 0 bases at V and 5 bases at J, with 14 bases between. Germline CDR1 is SGHTA and CDR2 is FQGNSA. There are 17 residues in the CDR3. The CDR3 sequence is CASSLAVLGGNNSPLHF. The covered CDR3 bases are TGTGCCAGCAGCTTAGCTGTTCTCGGGGGAAATAATTCACCC.

Turning to this clone: The read gets to within 3 residues of the CDR3 end, and the germline J gene fills in the rest. V usage is TRBV19 and J usage is TRBJ1-1; possibly TRBD1 for D (6 bases). Germline V gives CDR1 LNHDA, CDR2 SQIVND (reference sequence). The CDR3 has 16 residues. CDR3 region: CASSTLTGKFTDTAFF. The part of the CDR3 DNA that was read is TGTGCCAGTAGTACCCTAACAGGGAAGTTCACAGATACG. The variable domain in full, with the rest retrieved from reference TRBV19 and TRBJ1-1, is DGGITQSPKYLFRKEGQNVTLSCEQNLNHDAMYWYRQDPGQGLRLIYYSQIVNDFQKGDIAEGYSVSREKKESFPLTVTSAQKNPTAFYLCASSTLTGKFTDTAFFGQGTRLTVV.

Concerning this clone: The CDR3 end lies 3 residues beyond the end of the read and is filled in from the germline J gene. The V and J genes are TRBV19 and TRBJ2-3; a weak D match, TRBD2 (6 bases). V was trimmed by 1 base and J by 5 bases, leaving 19 bases between them. From germline, CDR1 is LNHDA and CDR2 SQIVND (reference sequence). This CDR3 spans 17 amino acids. The CDR3 is CASSIAGWGTGLDTQYF. The CDR3 DNA, read in part, is TGTGCCAGTAGTATAGCCGGCTGGGGGACTGGATTAGATACG.

Comments on this clone: The CDR3 end lies 3 residues beyond the end of the read and is filled in from the germline J gene. The genes are TRBV11-3 and TRBJ2-5; D gene ambiguous. The germline CDR1 and CDR2 sequences are SGHNT and YENEEA. Trimming removed 4 bases from V and 5 bases from J, with 11 bases in between. The length of the CDR3 is 13 residues. The CDR3 here is CASSSGDWETQYF. CDR3 DNA (partial): TGTGCCAGCAGCTCAGGAGATTGGGAGACC.

Regarding this clone: Germline and junction disagree at one end, which may indicate a read error. The read ends 3 residues before the CDR3 terminus; that terminus is restored from the germline J gene. The same CDR3 arises from other DNA sequences in this sample as well. V and J are TRBV19 and TRBJ1-3; maybe TRBD1 (5 bases). Germline CDR1 reads LNHDA; CDR2 reads SQIVND (reference sequence). The CDR3 extends over 15 amino acids. The part of the CDR3 DNA that was read is TGTGCCACGCGCCAGGGTCTCCAGGGCGGAAACACT. Protein: CATRQGLQGGNT. The complete CDR3 sequence is CATRQGLQGGNTIYF.

Comments on this clone: From the germline J gene comes the end of the CDR3, since the read stops 3 residues before it. V gene TRBV7-7 combines with J gene TRBJ2-4; possible D gene TRBD2, 5 bases. The CDR3 length is 12 residues. CDR1 and CDR2 from the germline V gene are SSHAT and FNYEAQ (reference sequence). CDR3 sequence reads: CASSFTGETQYF. The sequenced CDR3 bases are TGTGCCAGCAGCTTTACCGGGGAGACT. Complete variable domain (other parts from reference TRBV7-7 and TRBJ2-4): GAGVSQSPRYKVTKRGQDVTLRCDPISSHATLYWYQQALGQGPEFLTYFNYEAQPDKSGLPSDRFSAERPEGSISTLTIQRTEQRDSAMYRCASSFTGETQYFGAGTRLSVL.

Points on this clone: Mismatch with germline at one junction end may stem from a read error. The sequence runs out 3 residues before the end of the CDR3; the remainder is reconstructed from the germline J gene. Distinct nucleotide sequences in the sample also encode this CDR3. The rearrangement joins TRBV20-1 to TRBJ1-3; D may be TRBD1 (6 bases). This CDR3 is 16 amino acids long. Germline loops: CDR1 DFQATT, CDR2 SNEGSKA (reference sequence). The CDR3 spells CSARATFRGSGNTIYF. CDR3 DNA, as far as it was read: TGCAGTGCTAGAGCGACATTCAGGGGCTCTGGAAACACT.

For this clone: Sequence at one end of the junction differs from germline and may be a read error. The CDR3 goes on 3 residues after the read ends, and that part is filled in from the germline J gene. Additional DNA sequences in this sample encode the identical CDR3. This sequence joins TRBV18 and TRBJ1-2, with unresolved D. This CDR3 comprises 11 residues. CDR1 is KGHSH and CDR2 is LQKENI in the germline V gene. CDR3 DNA (partial): TGTGCCAGTTCACCAGGCGGGGGC. The encoded protein is CASSPGGG. In full, the CDR3 is CASSPGGGYTF.

About this clone: The read gets to within 3 residues of the CDR3 end, and the germline J gene fills in the rest. This chain joins TRBV2 and TRBJ2-4; 10 nucleotides agree with TRBD2. The CDR3 is made up of 16 amino acids. V lost 2 bases to trimming and J lost 5 bases; unmatched junction nucleotides: 6. Germline V CDR1 and CDR2: SNHLY, FYNNEI. CDR3: CASSEIAGGPENIQYF. The sequenced CDR3 bases are TGTGCCAGCAGTGAAATAGCGGGGGGCCCGGAAAACATT.

About this clone itself: The read ends 3 residues before the CDR3 terminus; that terminus is restored from the germline J gene. The rearrangement joins TRBV18 to TRBJ1-2, with a possible D match to TRBD1 (6 bases). V lost 0 bases, J lost 3 bases, and 14 bases lay in between. Germline CDR1 is KGHSH and CDR2 is LQKENI. The CDR3 loop spans 16 amino acids. This CDR3 is CASSPPRTEIDYGYTF. Incomplete CDR3 DNA: TGTGCCAGCTCACCACCCAGGACAGAAATTGACTATGGC.

On this clone: The read halts 3 residues ahead of the CDR3 end, with the missing end drawn from the germline J gene. This chain joins TRBV6-1 and TRBJ1-2; 8 bases are a match to TRBD1. This CDR3 is built from 15 residues. Germline loops: CDR1 MNHNS, CDR2 SASEGT. CDR3 sequence: CASSEASKDRDGYTF. The CDR3 DNA, read in part, is TGTGCCAGCAGTGAAGCCTCCAAGGACAGGGACGGC.

A remark on this clone: Coverage ceases 3 residues before the CDR3 finishes, and the germline J gene fills in the end. The genes are TRBV6-2 or TRBV6-3 and TRBJ1-1, with no clear D. Germline assignment: CDR1 MNHEY and CDR2 SVGEGT. Trimming cost V 6 bases and J 0 bases, with 11 bases left between them. This CDR3 comprises 14 residues. The sequenced CDR3 bases are TGTGCCAGCAGATCAAAGGGCCTGAACACTGAA. Translation gives CASRSKGLNTE. In full, the CDR3 reads CASRSKGLNTEAFF.

Here the CDR3 reads CSARDGDRGWKETQYF. The covered CDR3 bases are TGCAGTGCTAGAGATGGGGACAGGGGGTGGAAAGAGACC. The chain couples TRBV20-1 to TRBJ2-5; 11 bases are shared with TRBD1. The read halts 3 residues ahead of the CDR3 end, with the missing end drawn from the germline J gene. V gave up 0 bases and J gave up 3 bases; unmatched junction bases: 6. The CDR3 length is 16 residues. Looked up from germline, CDR1 is DFQATT and CDR2 is SNEGSKA (reference sequence).

As for this clone: Coverage ceases 3 residues before the CDR3 finishes, and the germline J gene fills in the end. The V gene is TRBV5-6, the J gene TRBJ1-2; tentatively, D is TRBD1 (5 bases). The V gene lost 0 bases and the J gene lost 7 bases, with 13 bases spanning the gap. Germline assignment: CDR1 SGHDT and CDR2 YYEEEE. The length of the CDR3 is 14 residues. Incomplete CDR3 DNA: TGTGCCAGCAGCTTGGAAGCGGGGACTCTTGGC. Translated, it gives CASSLEAGTLG. The whole CDR3 sequence reads CASSLEAGTLGYTF.

In the case of this clone: The read terminates 3 residues ahead of where the CDR3 ends, so the germline J gene completes it. The chain uses TRBV11-2 and TRBJ2-4; D might be TRBD2 (5 bases). In germline, CDR1 is SGHAT, CDR2 FQNNGV. The CDR3 consists of 15 residues. The CDR3: CASSALLVLGETQYF. The covered CDR3 bases are TGTGCCAGCAGCGCCTTACTAGTACTGGGAGAGACT.

Regarding this clone: Coverage ceases 3 residues before the CDR3 finishes, and the germline J gene fills in the end. The J gene is TRBJ2-4, the V gene TRBV7-7; D possibly corresponds to TRBD1 (5 bases). CDR1 is SSHAT and CDR2 is FNYEAQ in the germline V gene (reference sequence). This CDR3 contains 13 residues. The covered CDR3 bases are TGTGCCAGCAGGCCGGTAGGGGCAAAGGGT. Residues: CASRPVGAKG. In full, the CDR3 reads CASRPVGAKGQYF.

Turning to this clone: The CDR3 extends 3 residues past the end of the read, so its final part is completed from the germline J gene. The J gene is TRBJ1-5, the V gene TRBV5-5; TRBD1 matches 7 bases. The CDR3 has 13 residues. Losses at the gene ends were 4 bases for V and 7 bases for J; bases not matched to a gene: 5. Germline V gene data show CDR1 as SGHKS and CDR2 as YYEKEE (reference sequence). CDR3 DNA (partial): TGTGCCAGCAGCCCGACAGGGAACCAGCCC. Protein sequence: CASSPTGNQP. The CDR3 reads in full as CASSPTGNQPQHF. The full variable domain, with the rest looked up from reference TRBV5-5 and TRBJ1-5, is DAGVTQSPTHLIKTRGQQVTLRCSPISGHKSVSWYQQVLGQGPQFIFQYYEKEERGRGNFPDRFSARQFPNYSSELNVNALLLGDSALYLCASSPTGNQPQHFGDGTRLSIL.

As for this clone: The read comes to an end 3 residues before the CDR3 does, leaving the germline J gene to fill in the end. The chain recombines TRBV2 with TRBJ1-1; D is perhaps TRBD1 (5 bases). Germline CDR1 SNHLY, CDR2 FYNNEI. The V and J ends lost 7 bases and 2 bases respectively, with 11 bases between them. This CDR3 has 13 amino acids. CDR3 in amino acids: CASTDRGNTEAFF. CDR3 DNA, as far as it was read: TGTGCCAGCACCGATAGGGGAAACACTGAA.

The sequenced CDR3 bases are TGCGCCAGCAGTGATGACAGGGGGCCTTATCAGCCC. Translation: CASSDDRGPYQP. The full CDR3 is CASSDDRGPYQPQHF. The gene calls are TRBV10-1 and TRBJ1-5, with TRBD1 matching over 10 bases. The CDR3 end is not reached by the read, which stops 3 residues before it; the germline J gene fills it in. CDR1 and CDR2 from the germline V gene are WNHNN and SYGVQD (reference sequence). The CDR3 has 15 amino acids. The V segment lost 3 bases and the J segment 5 bases; nucleotides outside the gene matches: 4.

Remarks on this clone: The read comes to an end 3 residues before the CDR3 does, leaving the germline J gene to fill in the end. In the same sample, other DNA sequences code for this CDR3. The genes are TRBV13 and TRBJ1-2, with a possible D match to TRBD1 (5 bases). There are 15 residues in the CDR3. Trimming took off 5 bases at V and 4 bases at J, with 17 bases between the two ends. Looked up from germline, CDR1 is PRHDT and CDR2 is FYEKMQ (reference sequence). CDR3 DNA, as far as it was read: TGTGCCAGCAGCAATTCCAGGGAGTCCATCTATGGC. Its protein product is CASSNSRESIYG. The complete CDR3 sequence is CASSNSRESIYGYTF.

Details on this clone: The junction and the germline gene differ at one end; a read error may be behind it. Read data end 3 residues before the CDR3 end; the end is taken from the germline J gene. This CDR3 is also generated by other DNA sequences in the sample. The chain joins TRBV18 to TRBJ1-3, with D possibly being TRBD1 (5 bases). This CDR3 has 15 residues. Germline CDR1 and CDR2: KGHSH and LQKENI. The CDR3 loop reads CASSPARGSGNTIYF. CDR3 DNA (partial): TGTGCCAGCTCACCGGCGCGGGGGTCTGGAAACACT.

A remark on this clone: The read terminates 3 residues ahead of where the CDR3 ends, so the germline J gene completes it. The V gene is TRBV16, the J gene TRBJ1-3; D remains unclear. This CDR3 region has 15 residues. Germline CDR1 KGHSY, CDR2 FQNENV. Trimming left V 2 bases short and J 2 bases short, with 10 bases between. CDR3 residues: CASSQVFGAGNTIYF. The DNA read from the CDR3 is TGTGCCAGCAGCCAAGTTTTCGGGGCTGGAAACACC.

The DNA read from the CDR3 is TGTGCCAGCAGTCGGGGGGGCTCCTACGAC. This gives the protein CASSRGGSYD. The whole CDR3 sequence is CASSRGGSYDYTF. The gene calls are TRBV7-9 and TRBJ1-2; D may be TRBD1 (6 bases). The read terminates 3 residues ahead of where the CDR3 ends, so the germline J gene completes it. The CDR3 extends over 13 amino acids. Germline CDR1 and CDR2: SEHNR and FQNEAQ (reference sequence).

CDR3: CASSFGDRDLYEQYF. The covered CDR3 bases are TGTGCCAGCAGTTTCGGGGACAGGGACCTTTACGAG. The J gene is TRBJ2-7, the V gene TRBV28; 9 nucleotides agree with TRBD1. The read stops 3 residues short of the end of the CDR3; the missing end is completed from the germline J gene. Trimming cost V 3 bases and J 4 bases; bases outside gene matches: 7. The germline V gene encodes CDR1 MDHEN and CDR2 SYDVKM. CDR3 length equals 15 residues.

As for this clone: The read is 3 residues too short to cover the CDR3 end, so that end is filled in from the germline J gene. The V call is TRBV14, the J call TRBJ1-2; D might be TRBD1 (5 bases). CDR3 size: 16 residues. Germline assignment: CDR1 SGHDN and CDR2 FVKESK. V lost 4 bases, J lost 3 bases, and 18 bases lay in between. The CDR3 DNA, read in part, is TGTGCCAGCAGCCCCCGCCTCCAGGGAACGTACTATGGC. Translating gives CASSPRLQGTYYG. The entire CDR3 sequence reads CASSPRLQGTYYGYTF.

On this clone itself: The observed sequence ends 3 residues before the CDR3 terminus, with the missing tail filled in from the germline J gene. The chain employs TRBV7-8 and TRBJ1-4; D perhaps matches TRBD1 (5 bases). The germline V gene encodes CDR1 SGHVS and CDR2 FQNEAQ. Trimming took 1 base from V and 5 from J, leaving 17 bases between them. The CDR3 contains 17 residues. The CDR3 DNA, read in part, is TGTGCCAGCAGCTTAGTGTTTTCAGGGCAGCAGAATGAAAAA. As protein: CASSLVFSGQQNEK. The entire CDR3 sequence reads CASSLVFSGQQNEKLFF. Together with reference TRBV7-8 and TRBJ1-4, the CDR3 gives the full variable domain: GAGVSQSPRYKVAKRGQDVALRCDPISGHVSLFWYQQALGQGPEFLTYFQNEAQLDKSGLPSDRFFAERPEGSVSTLKIQRTQQEDSAVYLCASSLVFSGQQNEKLFFGSGTQLSVL.

To note about this clone: The CDR3 end falls 3 residues outside the read, so it is completed with the germline J gene. The chain has TRBV20-1 and TRBJ1-5, with D tentatively TRBD1 (5 bases). The CDR3 covers 15 residues. The germline V and J ends were trimmed by 6 bases and 3 bases, with 18 bases remaining between them. Germline loops: CDR1 DFQATT, CDR2 SNEGSKA (reference sequence). The CDR3 sequence: CSAPSGASLNQPQHF. CDR3 bases read: TGCAGTGCCCCGTCTGGGGCGAGCCTCAATCAGCCC.

Regarding this clone: The CDR3 end lies 3 residues beyond the end of the read and is filled in from the germline J gene. The chain has TRBV6-1 and TRBJ1-2; D perhaps matches TRBD1 (6 bases). The length of the CDR3 is 13 residues. Germline CDR1 reads MNHNS; CDR2 reads SASEGT. The covered CDR3 bases are TGTGCCAGCAGTGCGACAGGATTCAATGAC. It translates to CASSATGFND. The full CDR3 sequence reads CASSATGFNDYTF.